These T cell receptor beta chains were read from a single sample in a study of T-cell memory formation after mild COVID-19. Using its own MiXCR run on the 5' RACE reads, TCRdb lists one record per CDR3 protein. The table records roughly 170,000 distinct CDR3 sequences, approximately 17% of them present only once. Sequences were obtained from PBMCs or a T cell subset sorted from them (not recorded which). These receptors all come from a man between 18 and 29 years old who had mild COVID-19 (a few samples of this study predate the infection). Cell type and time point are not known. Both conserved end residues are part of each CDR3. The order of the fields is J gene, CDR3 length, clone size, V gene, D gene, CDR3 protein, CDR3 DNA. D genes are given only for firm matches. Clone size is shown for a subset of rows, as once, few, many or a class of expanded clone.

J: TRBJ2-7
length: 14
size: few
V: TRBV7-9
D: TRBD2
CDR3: CASSRSGGAYEQYF
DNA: TGTGCCAGCAGCCGAAGCGGGGGGGCCTACGAGCAGTACTTC

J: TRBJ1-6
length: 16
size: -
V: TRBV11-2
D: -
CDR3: CASSRRRQRNNSPLHF
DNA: TGTGCCAGCAGCCGCCGTAGGCAGAGAAATAATTCACCCCTCCACTTT

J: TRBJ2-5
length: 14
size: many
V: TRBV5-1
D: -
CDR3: CASSLWGPGETQYF
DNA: TGCGCCAGCAGCTTATGGGGGCCCGGAGAGACCCAGTACTTC

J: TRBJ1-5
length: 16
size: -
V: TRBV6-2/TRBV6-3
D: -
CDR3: CASSPPGHRAGQPQHF
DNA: TGTGCCAGCAGCCCCCCGGGACACAGGGCGGGTCAGCCCCAGCATTTT

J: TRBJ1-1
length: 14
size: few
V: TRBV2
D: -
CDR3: CASSDKIFKPQAFF
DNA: TGTGCCAGCAGTGATAAGATTTTTAAACCCCAGGCTTTCTTT

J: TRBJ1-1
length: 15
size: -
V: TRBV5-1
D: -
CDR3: CASSLLQGSGTEAFF
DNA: TGCGCCAGCAGCTTGCTCCAGGGCTCGGGCACTGAAGCTTTCTTT

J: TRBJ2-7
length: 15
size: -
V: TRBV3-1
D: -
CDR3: CASSQNWGSSYEQYF
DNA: TGTGCCAGCAGCCAGAATTGGGGGAGCTCCTACGAGCAGTACTTC

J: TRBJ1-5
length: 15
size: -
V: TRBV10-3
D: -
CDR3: CAIKESAGDNQPQHF
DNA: TGTGCCATCAAGGAGTCAGCCGGAGACAATCAGCCCCAGCATTTT

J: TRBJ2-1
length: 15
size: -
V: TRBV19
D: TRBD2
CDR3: CASSSSGVGYNEQFF
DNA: TGTGCCAGTAGTAGTAGCGGGGTCGGGTACAATGAGCAGTTCTTC

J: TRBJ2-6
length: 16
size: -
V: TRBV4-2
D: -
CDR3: CASSQERTRGANVLTF
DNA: TGTGCCAGCAGCCAAGAGCGCACCCGAGGGGCCAACGTCCTGACTTTC

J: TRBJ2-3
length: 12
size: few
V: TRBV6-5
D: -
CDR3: CATGTGTDTQYF
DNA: TGTGCCACCGGGACCGGCACAGATACGCAGTATTTT

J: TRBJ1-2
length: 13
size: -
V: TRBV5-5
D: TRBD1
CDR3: CASSFRQGYGYTF
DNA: TGTGCCAGCAGCTTCCGACAGGGGTATGGCTACACCTTC

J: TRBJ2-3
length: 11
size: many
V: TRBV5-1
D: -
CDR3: CASAVADTQYF
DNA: TGCGCCAGCGCGGTGGCAGATACGCAGTATTTT

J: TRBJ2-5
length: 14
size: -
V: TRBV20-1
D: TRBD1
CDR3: CSARTKGQRETQYF
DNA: TGCAGTGCTAGGACCAAGGGACAGAGGGAGACCCAGTACTTC

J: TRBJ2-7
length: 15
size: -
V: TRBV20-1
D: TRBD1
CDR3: CSAREGQGLSYEQYF
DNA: TGCAGTGCTAGAGAGGGACAGGGTCTCTCCTACGAGCAGTACTTC

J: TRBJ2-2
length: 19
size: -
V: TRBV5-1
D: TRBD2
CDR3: CASSRTGTSGGSTTGELFF
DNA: TGCGCCAGCAGCCGGACCGGGACTAGCGGGGGGAGTACCACCGGGGAGCTGTTTTTT

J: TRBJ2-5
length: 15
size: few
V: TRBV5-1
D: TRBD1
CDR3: CASSPRQGQGETQYF
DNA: TGCGCCAGCAGCCCAAGACAGGGGCAGGGAGAGACCCAGTACTTC

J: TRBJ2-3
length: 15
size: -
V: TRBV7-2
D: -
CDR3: CASRGPRGALDTQYF
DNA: TGTGCCAGCAGAGGTCCCCGGGGGGCCTTAGATACGCAGTATTTT

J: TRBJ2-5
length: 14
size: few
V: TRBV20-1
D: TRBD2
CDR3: CSLRVAGGVETQYF
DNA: TGCAGCCTCAGGGTAGCGGGGGGGGTAGAGACCCAGTACTTC

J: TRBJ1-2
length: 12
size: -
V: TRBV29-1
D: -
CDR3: CSVGAGSYGYTF
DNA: TGCAGCGTTGGGGCAGGGAGCTATGGCTACACCTTC

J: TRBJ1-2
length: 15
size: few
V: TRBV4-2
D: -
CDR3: CASSQVLTGGYGYTF
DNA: TGTGCCAGCAGCCAAGTTCTAACGGGAGGATATGGCTACACCTTC

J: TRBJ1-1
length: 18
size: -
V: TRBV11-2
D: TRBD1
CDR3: CASSQGETGTGGNTEAFF
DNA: TGTGCCAGCAGCCAGGGCGAGACAGGGACGGGAGGGAACACTGAAGCTTTCTTT

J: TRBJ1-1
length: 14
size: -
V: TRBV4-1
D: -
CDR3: CASSQDSGNTEAFF
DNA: TGCGCCAGCAGCCAAGATAGTGGAAACACTGAAGCTTTCTTT